A selection of T cell receptor beta chains follows, all from one sample in a study of CD8+ T cells in alopecia areata. The repertoire was sequenced with immunoSEQ multiplex PCR; TCRdb's copy has only in-frame clones and lacks some. The sample has under 150,000 clones, around 56% seen once. The sequencing used CD4+ T cells sorted from blood, collected at week 4, from a patient treated with tofacitinib. Receptor source: a human donor with alopecia areata. CDR3s include the opening cysteine and the closing phenylalanine or tryptophan. The D gene is left open where the match is weak. Rows give clone size only sometimes, using once, few, many, or a class for an expanded clone.

TRBJ1-2 | - | - | TRBV29-1 | TGCAGCGCCCCCGGGGACCTTGGCTACACCTTC | CSAPGDLGYTF
TRBJ2-7 | - | - | TRBV6-5 | TGTGCCAGCAGTGGCCAAGCTCCTCCTGGGGAGCAGTACTTC | CASSGQAPPGEQYF
TRBJ1-6 | - | - | TRBV4-2 | TGTGCCTCCCGGGCCCAGCTCAATTCACCCCTCCACTTT | CASRAQLNSPLHF
TRBJ2-2 | TRBD2 | - | TRBV2 | TGTGCCAGCTCCGCTAGCGGGGTAAACACCGGGGAGCTGTTTTTT | CASSASGVNTGELFF
TRBJ2-7 | TRBD1 | - | TRBV13 | TGTGCCAGCAGCCTTAACAGGGGGCAACGGGAGCAGTACTTC | CASSLNRGQREQYF
TRBJ1-1 | - | - | TRBV6-1 | TGTGCCAGCAGTTATCAGGGGAACACTGAAGCTTTCTTT | CASSYQGNTEAFF
TRBJ2-2 | - | - | TRBV29-1 | TGCAGCGGGAGCATGCCCGGGGAGCTGTTTTTT | CSGSMPGELFF
TRBJ1-6 | - | - | TRBV6-5 | TGTGCCAGCAGTCCATTGGGGGATTCACCCCTCCACTTT | CASSPLGDSPLHF
TRBJ1-4 | TRBD1 | - | TRBV30 | TGTGCCTGGAACGGTGGAGGGGGCGTAGGGGAAAAACTGTTTTTT | CAWNGGGGVGEKLFF
TRBJ2-1 | TRBD2 | - | TRBV11-2 | TGTGCCAGCAGCTTCCCCCCCGGGACTAGCGGGAGCAATGAGCAGTTCTTC | CASSFPPGTSGSNEQFF
TRBJ2-7 | - | - | TRBV5-1 | TGCGCCAGCAGCTTGGGGGGGACCTACGAGCAGTACTTC | CASSLGGTYEQYF
TRBJ2-3 | TRBD2 | - | TRBV19 | TGTGCCAGTGCGACTAGCGGCTCCAAAGATACGCAGTATTTT | CASATSGSKDTQYF
TRBJ2-7 | TRBD1 | - | TRBV30 | TGTGCCTGGAGGCCATGGGACAGGGGCTACGAGCAGTACTTC | CAWRPWDRGYEQYF
TRBJ2-1 | TRBD2 | - | TRBV5-4 | TGTGCCAGCAGCTCGACGGGAGGCTCCTACAATGAGCAGTTCTTC | CASSSTGGSYNEQFF
TRBJ2-7 | - | few | TRBV25-1 | TGTGCCAGCAGTGCGGTCATCGAGCAGTACTTC | CASSAVIEQYF
TRBJ1-6 | - | - | TRBV7-2 | TGTGCCAGCAGCATGCAGGGGAATTCACCCCTCCACTTT | CASSMQGNSPLHF
TRBJ1-1 | - | - | TRBV7-6 | TGTGCCAGCAGCAAAGGCCGGGGGCGGACTGAAGCTTTCTTT | CASSKGRGRTEAFF
TRBJ2-3 | - | - | TRBV18 | TGTGCCAGCTCACTGACCGCGGGACTTAATGGAGATACGCAGTATTTT | CASSLTAGLNGDTQYF
TRBJ2-2 | TRBD2 | - | TRBV7-3 | TGTGCCAGCAGCTTCCCCCGAGCGGGGGGCGCGTATACCCCGCACACCGGGGAGCTGTTTTTT | CASSFPRAGGAYTPHTGELFF
TRBJ2-3 | TRBD2 | - | TRBV5-1 | TGCGCCAGATTCTTAGCGGGGATCAGCACAGATACGCAGTATTTT | CARFLAGISTDTQYF
TRBJ1-2 | - | once | TRBV2 | TGTGCCAGCGGACTACGGGGCGGCTACACCTTC | CASGLRGGYTF
TRBJ2-1 | TRBD2 | - | TRBV29-1 | TGCAGCGCGGGAGCGGGGGGGGATGAGCAGTTCTTC | CSAGAGGDEQFF